This T cell receptor beta chain is drawn from a study of blood T cell repertoires in COVID-19. Study in general: COVID-19 samples from acute and convalescent phases originated in the United States, Italy and Spain.

Per the study methods: Amplifying reference gene primers gave estimates of nucleated cell counts. Some clones are missing from TCRdb's copy, which holds only in-frame ones; the method was immunoSEQ multiplex PCR. That table supplies the V and J calls and clone size; D and trimming were determined from the DNA. The sample consists of more than 150,000 clones, over 70% of them appearing once. The germline gives CDR1 SNHLY, CDR2 FYNNEI. The ends lost 10 bases at V and 1 base at J; junction bases unmatched: 6. The length of the CDR3 is 13 residues. Material for sequencing was PBMCs or T cells enriched from blood (not recorded which). J is TRBJ1-1 and V is TRBV2; 7 nucleotides align to TRBD1. The clonotype comes from a woman aged 60 to 75 who had recovered from COVID-19. Here the CDR3 reads CATMDRWNTEAFF. The CDR3 region has the DNA TGTGCCACCATGGACAGGTGGAACACTGAAGCTTTCTTT.